Below, one T cell receptor (beta chain) is given with its context. This clonotype was seen a few times. Its antigen has not been determined. Base-call qualities are not available, and no considerably larger clone is one nucleotide away. What this sample's treatment or condition label stands for: roughly 10-day PBMC culture with coronavirus spike peptide pools or control peptides (ViraFEST assay). The ViraFEST assay was used in the study, in which antigen-specific T cells were expanded with peptide pools and expanded clonotypes were subsequently identified by TCR sequencing. Positive SARS-CoV-2 PCR tests in the convalescent patients dated from March to December 2020, before Alpha, Beta and Delta variants emerged in the United States. PBMCs were cultured at roughly 1.9 million per well in IMDM supplemented with roughly 5% human AB serum and 8.5 to 10 IU/ml IL-2, with approximately 10 ug/ml peptide pools added. Half of the culture medium was replaced with fresh IL-2-containing medium on days 3 and 7. After 10 to 11 days of culture, CD4+ T cells were isolated by negative selection with the EasySep CD4+ T cell isolation kit. PBMCs were separated from whole blood using Ficoll-Paque Plus gradient centrifugation and then either used fresh or cryopreserved at -140C. In general, triplicate wells were set up for every culture condition.

The data stem from a study of vaccination and CD4 T cells after COVID-19 (dated by TCRdb to between 2021 and 2024). The study in broad terms: SARS-CoV-2 positivity had been established in the convalescent patients by nasal swab PCR, and mild disease was recorded in nine of these patients and severe disease in one. In the convalescent cohort there were six males and four females, among whom were two Hispanic individuals, seven Caucasians, two Asians and one multiracial person. Participants got two doses of the Pfizer-BioNTech BNT162b2 vaccine (n=8) or two doses of the Moderna mRNA-1273 vaccine (n=2). The time from the second vaccine dose to post-vaccine blood sampling had a median of roughly 70 days and ranged from roughly 13 to 241 days. Post-COVID blood samples were collected from convalescent patients a median of around 100 days after diagnosis, with a range of roughly 30 to 161 days. The spike-specific CD4+ TCR repertoire was compared before and after mRNA vaccination in around ten COVID-19 convalescent patients and several infection-naive healthy vaccine recipients. Control cultures used a CEFX viral epitope pool as positive control, an HIV-1 Nef peptide pool as negative control, or no peptide. The cultures were stimulated with overlapping spike peptide pools from SARS-CoV-2 and from the common cold coronaviruses HCoV-NL63, HCoV-OC43 and HCoV-229E.

Broad study findings and their caveats: In convalescent patients, a median around 86% of post-vaccine SARS-CoV-2-reactive clones were detected only after vaccination, and vaccine-specific priming was suggested by this finding. Of the vaccine-specific clones in convalescent patients, 304 of 307, or nearly all, reacted only to SARS-CoV-2 spike and did not cross-react with common cold coronaviruses. The median number of SARS-CoV-2-reactive clonotypes rose from approximately 20 after infection to a few dozen after vaccination, but the change was not significant. Relatively few convalescent patients were included in the study, and early timepoints after natural infection were not analyzed.

To prepare the library, PCR was applied. DNA from cultured CD4+ T cells was subjected to TCR sequencing with the Oncomine TCR Beta short-read assay at the Johns Hopkins FTIC core. The QIAamp micro DNA kit was used to extract genomic DNA from the cultured CD4+ T cells. Oncomine TCR Beta libraries from cultured CD4+ T cells were pooled with unique dual indexes and sequenced on an Illumina iSeq 100. Turning to the authors' computational methods: Non-productive sequences were removed, and CDR3s not starting with C, not ending with F or W, or shorter than 7 amino acids were discarded. Antigen-specific clonotypes were identified using the MANAFEST web application through comparison of peptide-stimulated wells with reference and other culture wells. For a clone to be called positive, the clone needed an FDR below 0.05, an odds ratio above 5, and a productive frequency above 0.1% in at least two of three replicate wells. A clonotype was classed as cross-reactive if the clonotype showed significant expansion both in SARS-CoV-2 spike wells and in at least one common cold coronavirus spike condition. Similarity between CDR3 sequences was evaluated in R version 3.6.1 using Levenshtein distances (stringdist) and unrooted phylogenetic trees (ape). In-frame beta chains were kept once TCRdb had trimmed the public reads at Q25 with fastp and called clones with MiXCR. Records with the same CDR3 protein are collapsed into one entry carrying the most frequent genes and DNA. TCRdb, not the authors, supplied the V and J calls. A total of about 9,700 distinct CDR3 sequences appear in this sample, under 75% of them only once. The top ten constitute approximately 35% of the sample.

In the germline V gene (reference sequence), CDR1 corresponds to MNHEY and CDR2 to SMNVEV. CDR3 length: 16 amino acids, cysteine to phenylalanine. The only DNA kept is the CDR3, 48 bases in frame from the first base. V ends up 6 bases short and J 12 bases short, with an unmatched junction base count of 15. Sequencing was performed on CD4+ T cells from blood, cultured in vitro. The source of this sequence is a human donor who had recovered from COVID-19. The receptor chain draws on TRBV27 and TRBJ2-1; TRBD2 agrees with 12 junctional bases. The base sequence is TGTGCCAGCAGGGGGCTAGCGGGAGGGCGTGGTAAGGGGCAGTTCTTC. Its product reads: CASRGLAGGRGKGQFF.